The clone carrying this TCR beta chain showed up just a few times. Antigen specificity is unknown. The source of the sample is a study of post-analysis software for immune sequencing data. Findings and caveats of the study: Compared with controls, patients had more of about 5 TRBV segments, including TRBV5-6, TRBV5-1 and TRBV20-1.

The junction had 3 bases not matched to a gene; V was cut back by 1 base and J by 0 bases. Germline V CDR1 and CDR2: MGHRA, YSYEKL. This CDR3 has 15 residues. cDNA libraries for TCR beta contained unique molecular identifiers. TCRdb re-called the PCR reads through MiXCR, storing one row per CDR3 protein. The table lists 380,000 or so distinct CDR3 sequences, approximately 33% of them singletons. The chain recombines TRBV4-1 with TRBJ2-7, with 7 bases that match TRBD1. Material for sequencing was blood. The TCR originated in a girl aged 10 to 17 with multiple sclerosis. CDR3: CASSQGRGSSYEQYF. As DNA, the CDR3 is TGCGCCAGCAGCCAAGGCAGGGGGAGCTCCTACGAGCAGTACTTC.